This is a list of T cell receptor beta chains from one sample in a study of blood T cell repertoires in COVID-19. Some clones are missing from TCRdb's copy, which holds only in-frame ones; the method was immunoSEQ multiplex PCR. The repertoire consists of roughly 250,000 clones, with about 90% occurring once and the leading ten covering approximately 4%. The sequencing sample was made of peripheral blood. The receptors come from a woman aged 40 to 55 with acute or convalescent COVID-19. The CDR3 runs from the conserved cysteine through the conserved F or W. D genes are given only for firm matches. Only some rows state a clone size, as once, few, many or a class for expanded clones.

>NA|TRBJ1-1|TRBD1|TRBV11-2
TGTGCCAGCAGCTCAGGGGGCGGAAGGACTGAAGCTTTCTTT
CASSSGGGRTEAFF
>NA|TRBJ1-1|NA|TRBV7-8
TGTGCCAGCAGCTTGAGCAGGGGCGGAGCTTTCTTT
CASSLSRGGAFF
>NA|TRBJ1-1|TRBD1|TRBV7-9
TGTGCCAGCAGCTTGGGGACAGCCCTAAACACTGAAGCTTTCTTT
CASSLGTALNTEAFF
>NA|TRBJ2-3|NA|TRBV5-1
TGCGCCAGCAGCTTGGCCCCCACAAATACGCAGTATTTT
CASSLAPTNTQYF
>NA|TRBJ2-1|NA|TRBV11-2
TGTGCCAGCAGCTTCACCCGGTGGGAGGAGGGCAATGAGCAGTTCTTC
CASSFTRWEEGNEQFF
>NA|TRBJ1-5|NA|TRBV19
TGTGCCAGTAGTTCTCAGCTAGAGGGCAATCAGCCCCAGCATTTT
CASSSQLEGNQPQHF
>NA|TRBJ1-1|NA|TRBV7-6
TGTGCCAGCAGCCTCCTGCCTGAGGAGAACACTGAAGCTTTCTTT
CASSLLPEENTEAFF
>NA|TRBJ2-5|NA|TRBV25-1
TGTGCCAGCAGTGAATCTATGGGGGGTCGGGAGACCCAGTACTTC
CASSESMGGRETQYF
>NA|TRBJ2-5|TRBD1|TRBV10-3
TGTGCCATCAGTGAGAAGGCAGGGGGCGGGCAAGAGACCCAGTACTTC
CAISEKAGGGQETQYF
>few|TRBJ1-5|NA|TRBV30
TGTGCCTGGAGCCCAGGGCAACAGCCCCAGCATTTT
CAWSPGQQPQHF
>NA|TRBJ1-1|NA|TRBV18
TGTGCCAGCTCACCACTTAGTAGCGCCCCTGAAGCTTTCTTT
CASSPLSSAPEAFF
>once|TRBJ1-4|TRBD1|TRBV9
TGTGCCAGCAGCGCCGGGGGGACAGGGTTAAATGAAAAACTGTTTTTT
CASSAGGTGLNEKLFF
>NA|TRBJ2-6|TRBD1|TRBV18
TGTGCCAGCTCACCTGGCACAGGGGCTGGGGCCAACGTCCTGACTTTC
CASSPGTGAGANVLTF
>NA|TRBJ2-5|TRBD1|TRBV5-1
TGCGCCAGCAGCGAGTGGATGACAGGGGACCAAGAGACCCAGTACTTC
CASSEWMTGDQETQYF
>NA|TRBJ2-5|NA|TRBV11-3
TGTGCCAGCAGCCCCAGGGATGGAGAGACCCAGTACTTC
CASSPRDGETQYF
>NA|TRBJ2-2|NA|TRBV9
TGTGCCAGCAGCGCCCAGAACACCGGGGAGCTGTTTTTT
CASSAQNTGELFF
>NA|TRBJ2-5|TRBD1|TRBV7-9
TGTGCCAGCAGCCGGACAGGGGAAGAGACCCAGTACTTC
CASSRTGEETQYF
>NA|TRBJ2-5|TRBD1|TRBV3-1/TRBV3-2
TGTGCCACCGAAGGACAGGGAGAGACCCAGTACTTC
CATEGQGETQYF
>NA|TRBJ2-1|NA|TRBV9
TGTGCCAGCAGCGTAGTTAGCGGCGTCCCCAACGAGCAGTTCTTC
CASSVVSGVPNEQFF
>NA|TRBJ1-6|TRBD1|TRBV6-6
TGTGCCAGCAAGGGACAGGGGTTTGATTCACCCCTCCACTTT
CASKGQGFDSPLHF
>once|TRBJ2-2|TRBD1|TRBV19
TGTGCCAGTAGTATTGGGCAGGGGGTTTCCGGGGAGCTGTTTTTT
CASSIGQGVSGELFF
>NA|TRBJ2-5|TRBD2|TRBV6-5
TGTGCCAGCTATCAGCGGGGGGGCAGAGAGACCCAGTACTTC
CASYQRGGRETQYF
>once|TRBJ1-4|NA|TRBV21-1
TGTGCCAGCAGCGAGGGGACAGCAACTAATGAAAAACTGTTTTTT
CASSEGTATNEKLFF
>NA|TRBJ2-5|TRBD1|TRBV2
TGTGCCAGCACCGCGATTGCAGGGGGCTCGAAGACCCAGTACTTC
CASTAIAGGSKTQYF
>NA|TRBJ1-2|TRBD1|TRBV5-4
TGTGCCAGCAGCTCGGGGACAGTCTGGAGTGGCTACACCTTC
CASSSGTVWSGYTF
>NA|TRBJ1-2|NA|TRBV10-3
TGTGCCATCAGTACAGACTCCCAGGGTGGCTACACCTTC
CAISTDSQGGYTF
>NA|TRBJ2-1|NA|TRBV7-9
TGTGCCAGCAGCTTCCTCAGGGGAAACTACAATGAGCAGTTCTTC
CASSFLRGNYNEQFF
>NA|TRBJ2-1|NA|TRBV24-1
TGTGCCACCAGTGATGTTAGGGCGGGGTGGGGCTACAATGAGCAGTTCTTC
CATSDVRAGWGYNEQFF
>NA|TRBJ1-1|TRBD1|TRBV5-1
TGCGCCAGCAGCTTGGGTAGGGGGCGCAACACTGAAGCTTTCTTT
CASSLGRGRNTEAFF
>NA|TRBJ1-1|TRBD1|TRBV20-1
TGCAGTGCTAGTGACAGGGGCCGCCATGGGATTAACACTGAAGCTTTCTTT
CSASDRGRHGINTEAFF
>NA|TRBJ1-2|TRBD1|TRBV2
TGTGCCAGCAGCCCAGGGACAGGGGCAGTAAAGGACTATGGCTACACCTTC
CASSPGTGAVKDYGYTF
>NA|TRBJ1-6|NA|TRBV12-3/TRBV12-4
TGTGCCAGCAGTCCTTCGGGGGGTTCACCCCTCCACTTT
CASSPSGGSPLHF